The source of this TCR beta chain is a study of CD8+ T cells in alopecia areata. Study summary: Treatment of the treated patients consisted of oral tofacitinib, 5 to 10 mg twice daily. For 6 to 18 months, tofacitinib was taken, and 6 months off drug followed. Overall study findings and caveats: Mouse data revealed clearer TCR sharing than patient data did, a gap possibly tied to HLA.

Peripheral blood, together with lesional scalp punch biopsies, was collected from alopecia areata patients. There are a few counts of this clone. Its antigen is still unknown. RNA was isolated and reverse transcribed to cDNA, the sequencing template. Profiled with immunoSEQ multiplex PCR; TCRdb holds only in-frame clones, not every one. The data show roughly 120,000 clones, 35% to 45% seen once. The specimen was CD4+ T cells sorted from blood. The receptor was isolated from a human donor with alopecia areata.

CDR3 DNA: TGTGCCAGCAGCTCCCACCGAGGGGCGGCGGCTTCACCCCTCCACTTT. It specifies CASSSHRGAAASPLHF. This chain joins TRBV7-2 and TRBJ1-6; weak D call: TRBD1 (5 bases). Germline V lookup: CDR1 SGHTA, CDR2 FQGNSA. The V end lost 4 bases, the J end lost 9 bases, and 19 bases lay between the germline ends. The CDR3 covers 16 residues.